The 7 T cell receptor beta chains below all came from one sample that was sequenced in a study of shared clonotypes between healthy human individuals. The repertoire was sequenced with immunoSEQ multiplex PCR; TCRdb's copy has only in-frame clones and lacks some. The sample contains under 750,000 clones, 72% of which appear only once. Specimen: memory CD4+ T cells sorted from blood. Documented subset: CD45RA-negative fraction. The receptors were gathered from a woman between 25 and 40 years old in good health.

V and J are TRBV5-8 and TRBJ2-7; TRBD2 aligns across 7 bases. Trimming took 5 bases from V and 2 from J; bases not matched to a gene: 10. The CDR3 has 15 amino acids. Germline V gene lookup returns CDR1 SGHTS and CDR2 YDEGEE. CDR3 DNA sequence: TGTGCCAGCAGGCTGGGAGGGGCAGGGCCCTACGAGCAGTACTTC. It yields the protein CASRLGGAGPYEQYF.

This chain uses TRBV5-4 with TRBJ1-2; possibly TRBD1 for D (5 bases). The CDR3 is 15 residues long. V was trimmed by 4 bases and J by 8 bases, leaving 21 bases between them. Germline V gene lookup returns CDR1 SGHNT and CDR2 YYREEE (reference sequence). The CDR3 coding sequence is TGTGCCAGCAGCCTCGACGGGGAGGGACTTCGGGGCTACACCTTC. This translates into CASSLDGEGLRGYTF.

The V gene is TRBV7-8, the J gene TRBJ1-5, with D unresolved. The CDR3 has 14 amino acids. V shed 3 bases and J shed 3 bases, with 9 bases lying between them. The germline CDR1 and CDR2 sequences are SGHVS and FQNEAQ. CDR3 DNA: TGTGCCAGCAGCTTTACGACGGACAATCAGCCCCAGCATTTT. It translates to CASSFTTDNQPQHF.

The gene calls are TRBV7-9 and TRBJ2-7; D might be TRBD1 (5 bases). The germline V and J ends were trimmed by 5 bases and 5 bases, with 19 bases remaining between them. The CDR3 is 15 amino acids. Germline loops: CDR1 SEHNR, CDR2 FQNEAQ (reference sequence). The CDR3 region has the DNA TGTGCCAGCAGCGACGTGACGGAGTACAGGAACGAGCAGTACTTC. It is translated as CASSDVTEYRNEQYF.

The chain has TRBV7-2 and TRBJ2-7, with D unclear. The CDR3 has 12 amino acids. Trimming shortened V by 3 bases and J by 6 bases, and 9 bases separated the two germline ends. CDR1 and CDR2 from the germline V gene are SGHTA and FQGNSA. The CDR3 sequence: CASSFDIGEQYF. The CDR3 DNA sequence: TGTGCCAGCAGCTTCGACATCGGCGAGCAGTACTTC.

This chain joins TRBV10-3 and TRBJ2-1, with 7 bases matching TRBD2. The CDR3 is 14 amino acids. V shed 2 bases, J shed 5 bases, and the junction held 3 bases outside the gene matches. Germline lookup yields CDR1 ENHRY and CDR2 SYGVKD. The CDR3 sequence: CAISETSEDNEQFF. The DNA of the CDR3 is TGTGCCATCAGTGAGACTAGCGAGGACAATGAGCAGTTCTTC.

This clone appeared a single time. Different DNA sequences within this sample yield the same CDR3. The chain has TRBV18 and TRBJ2-7; 7 positions match TRBD2. The CDR3 has 14 amino acids. The J segment lost 7 bases and the V segment lost 0 bases, leaving 6 bases of the junction unmatched. In germline, CDR1 is KGHSH, CDR2 LQKENI. CDR3 DNA sequence: TGTGCCAGCTCACCACCGGGAGGGCGTTCGGAGCAGTACTTC. This gives the protein CASSPPGGRSEQYF.